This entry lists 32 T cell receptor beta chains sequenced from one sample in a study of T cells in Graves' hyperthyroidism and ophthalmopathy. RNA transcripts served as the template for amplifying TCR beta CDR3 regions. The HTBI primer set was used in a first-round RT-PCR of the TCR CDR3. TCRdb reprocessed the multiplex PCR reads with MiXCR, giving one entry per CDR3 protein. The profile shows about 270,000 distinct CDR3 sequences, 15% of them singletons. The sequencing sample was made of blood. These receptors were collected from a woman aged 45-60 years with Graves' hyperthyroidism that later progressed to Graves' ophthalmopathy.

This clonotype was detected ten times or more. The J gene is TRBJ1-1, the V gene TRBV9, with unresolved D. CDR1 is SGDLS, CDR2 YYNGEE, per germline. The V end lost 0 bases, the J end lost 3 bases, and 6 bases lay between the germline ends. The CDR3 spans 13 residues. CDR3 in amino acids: CASSVGQYTEAFF. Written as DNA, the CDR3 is TGTGCCAGCAGCGTAGGACAATACACTGAAGCTTTCTTT.

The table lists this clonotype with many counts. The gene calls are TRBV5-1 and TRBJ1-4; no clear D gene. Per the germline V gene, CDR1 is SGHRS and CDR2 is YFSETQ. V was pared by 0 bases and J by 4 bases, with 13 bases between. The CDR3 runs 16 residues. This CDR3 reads CASSLGTAQYNEKLFF. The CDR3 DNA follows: TGCGCCAGCAGCTTGGGGACCGCGCAATATAATGAAAAACTGTTTTTT.

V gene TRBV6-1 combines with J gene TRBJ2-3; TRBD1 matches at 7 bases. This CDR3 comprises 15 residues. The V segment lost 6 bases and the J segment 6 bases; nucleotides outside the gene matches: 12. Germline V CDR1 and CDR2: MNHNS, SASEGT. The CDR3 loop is CASSTTGANSDTQYF. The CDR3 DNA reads TGTGCCAGCAGCACAACAGGGGCCAATTCGGATACGCAGTATTTT.

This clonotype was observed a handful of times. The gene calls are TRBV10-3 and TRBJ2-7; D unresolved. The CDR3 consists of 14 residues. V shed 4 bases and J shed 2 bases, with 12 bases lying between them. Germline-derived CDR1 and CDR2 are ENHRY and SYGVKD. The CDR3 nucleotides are TGTGCCATCAGTGCCGGACCCGGTACCTACGAGCAGTACTTC. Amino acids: CAISAGPGTYEQYF.

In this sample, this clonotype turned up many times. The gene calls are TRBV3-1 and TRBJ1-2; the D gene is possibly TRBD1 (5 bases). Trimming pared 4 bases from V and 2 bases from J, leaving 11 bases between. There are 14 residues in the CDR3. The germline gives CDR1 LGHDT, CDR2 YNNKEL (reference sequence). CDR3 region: CASSPLRQNYGYTF. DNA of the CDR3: TGTGCCAGCAGCCCGCTCAGACAGAACTATGGCTACACCTTC.

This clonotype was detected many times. CDR3 nucleotides: TGCGCCAGCAGCTCTACAGGGACATTTGAGACCCAGTACTTC. It translates to CASSSTGTFETQYF. V is TRBV5-1 and J is TRBJ2-5; TRBD1 might be the D (6 bases). There are 14 residues in the CDR3. Germline values: CDR1 SGHRS, CDR2 YFSETQ. The V gene lost 3 bases and the J gene lost 5 bases, with 14 bases spanning the gap.

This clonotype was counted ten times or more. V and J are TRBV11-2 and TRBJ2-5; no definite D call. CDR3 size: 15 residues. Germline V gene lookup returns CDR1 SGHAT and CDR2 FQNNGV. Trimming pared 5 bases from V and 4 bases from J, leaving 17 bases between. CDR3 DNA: TGTGCCAGCAGCCAGAATCGGATGATGGGAGAGACCCAGTACTTC. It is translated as CASSQNRMMGETQYF.

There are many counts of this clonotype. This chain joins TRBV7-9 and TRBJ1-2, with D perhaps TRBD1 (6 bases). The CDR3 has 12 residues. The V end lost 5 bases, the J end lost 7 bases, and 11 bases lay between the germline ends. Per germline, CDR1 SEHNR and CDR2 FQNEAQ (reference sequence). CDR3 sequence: CASSQRGFGYTF. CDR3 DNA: TGTGCCAGCAGCCAAAGGGGGTTTGGCTACACCTTC.

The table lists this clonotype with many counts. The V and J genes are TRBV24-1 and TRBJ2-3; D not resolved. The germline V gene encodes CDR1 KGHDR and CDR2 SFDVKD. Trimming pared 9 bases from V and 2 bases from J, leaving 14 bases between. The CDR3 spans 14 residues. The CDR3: CATSKNLFTDTQYF. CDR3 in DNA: TGTGCCACCTCGAAGAATCTCTTCACAGATACGCAGTATTTT.

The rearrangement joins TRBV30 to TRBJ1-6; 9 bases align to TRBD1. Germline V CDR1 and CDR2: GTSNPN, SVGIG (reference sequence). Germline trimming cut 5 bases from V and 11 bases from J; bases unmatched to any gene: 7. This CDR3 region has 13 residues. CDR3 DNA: TGTGCCTGGGCCGACAGGGGGTTGGCACCCCTCCACTTT. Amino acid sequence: CAWADRGLAPLHF.

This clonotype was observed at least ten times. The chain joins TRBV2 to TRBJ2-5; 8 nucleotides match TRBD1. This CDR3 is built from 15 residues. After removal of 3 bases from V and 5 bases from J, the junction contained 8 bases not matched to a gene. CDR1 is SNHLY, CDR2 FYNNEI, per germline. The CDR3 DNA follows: TGTGCCAGCAGTGACAGGGGGCAGATGGGGGAGACCCAGTACTTC. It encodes CASSDRGQMGETQYF.

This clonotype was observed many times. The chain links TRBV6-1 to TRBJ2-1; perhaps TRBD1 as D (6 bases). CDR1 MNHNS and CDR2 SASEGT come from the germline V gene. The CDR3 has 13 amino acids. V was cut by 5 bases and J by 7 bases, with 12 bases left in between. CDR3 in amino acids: CASSIDRQNEQFF. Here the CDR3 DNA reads TGTGCCAGCAGTATCGACAGGCAGAATGAGCAGTTCTTC.

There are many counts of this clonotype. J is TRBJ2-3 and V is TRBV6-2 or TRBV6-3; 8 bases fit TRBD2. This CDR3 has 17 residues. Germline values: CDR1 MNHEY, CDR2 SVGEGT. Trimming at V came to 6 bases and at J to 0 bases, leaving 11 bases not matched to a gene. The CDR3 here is CASSAIRTSTSTDTQYF. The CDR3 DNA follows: TGTGCCAGCAGCGCAATTAGGACTAGCACTAGCACAGATACGCAGTATTTT.

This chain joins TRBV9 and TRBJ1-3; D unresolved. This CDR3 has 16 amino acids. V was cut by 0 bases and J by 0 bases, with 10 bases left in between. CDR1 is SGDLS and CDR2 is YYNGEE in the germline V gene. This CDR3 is CASSVGAGRSGNTIYF. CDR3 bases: TGTGCCAGCAGCGTAGGAGCAGGACGCTCTGGAAACACCATATATTTT.

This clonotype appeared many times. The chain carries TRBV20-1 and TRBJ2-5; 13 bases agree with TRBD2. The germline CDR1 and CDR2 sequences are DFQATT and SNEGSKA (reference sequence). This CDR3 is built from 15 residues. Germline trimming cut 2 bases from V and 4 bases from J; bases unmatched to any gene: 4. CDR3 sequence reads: CSARMGTSGIETQYF. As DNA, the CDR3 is TGCAGTGCTAGAATGGGGACTAGCGGGATAGAGACCCAGTACTTC.

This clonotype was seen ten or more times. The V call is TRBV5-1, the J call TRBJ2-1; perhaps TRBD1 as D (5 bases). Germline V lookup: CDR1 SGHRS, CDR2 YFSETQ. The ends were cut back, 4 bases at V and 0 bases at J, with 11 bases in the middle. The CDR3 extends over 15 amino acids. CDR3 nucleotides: TGCGCCAGCAGCCCCGAAGGGGACTCCTACAATGAGCAGTTCTTC. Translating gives CASSPEGDSYNEQFF.

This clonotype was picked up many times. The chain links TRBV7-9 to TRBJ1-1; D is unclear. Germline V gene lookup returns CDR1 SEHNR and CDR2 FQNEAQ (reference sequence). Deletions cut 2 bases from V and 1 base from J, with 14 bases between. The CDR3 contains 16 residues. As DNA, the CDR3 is TGTGCCAGCAGCTTAAGCGGGTGGGGATCGAACACTGAAGCTTTCTTT. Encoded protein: CASSLSGWGSNTEAFF.

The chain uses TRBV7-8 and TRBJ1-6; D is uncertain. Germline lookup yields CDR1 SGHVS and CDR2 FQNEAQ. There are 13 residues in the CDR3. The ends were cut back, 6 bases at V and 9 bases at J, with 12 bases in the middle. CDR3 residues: CASSFNLRSPLHF. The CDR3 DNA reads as TGTGCCAGCAGTTTTAATCTTCGTTCACCCCTCCACTTT.

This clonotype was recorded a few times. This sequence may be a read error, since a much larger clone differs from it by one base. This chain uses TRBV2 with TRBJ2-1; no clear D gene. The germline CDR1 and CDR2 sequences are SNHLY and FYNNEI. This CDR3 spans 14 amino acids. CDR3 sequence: CASKPQVSYNEQLF. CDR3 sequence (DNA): TGTGCCAGCAAGCCCCAAGTTTCCTACAATGAGCAGCTCTTC.

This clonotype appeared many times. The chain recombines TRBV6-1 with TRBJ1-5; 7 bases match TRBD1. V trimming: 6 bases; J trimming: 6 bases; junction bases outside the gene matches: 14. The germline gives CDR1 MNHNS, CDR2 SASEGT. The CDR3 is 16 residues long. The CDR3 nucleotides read TGTGCCAGCAGACTTCCATCTTCAGGGGGACTTCAGCCCCAGCATTTT. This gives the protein CASRLPSSGGLQPQHF.

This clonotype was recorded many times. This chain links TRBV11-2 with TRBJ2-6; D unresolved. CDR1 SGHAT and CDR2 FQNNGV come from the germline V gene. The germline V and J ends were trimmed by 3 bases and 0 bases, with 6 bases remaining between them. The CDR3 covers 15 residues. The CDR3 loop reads CASSFKSSGANVLTF. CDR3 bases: TGTGCCAGCAGCTTTAAAAGCTCTGGGGCCAACGTCCTGACTTTC.

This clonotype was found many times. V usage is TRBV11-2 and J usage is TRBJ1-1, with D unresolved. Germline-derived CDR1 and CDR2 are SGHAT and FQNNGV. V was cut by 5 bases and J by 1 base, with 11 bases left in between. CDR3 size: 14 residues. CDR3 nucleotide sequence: TGTGCCAGCAGCCCTTACAATCGGAACACTGAAGCTTTCTTT. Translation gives CASSPYNRNTEAFF.

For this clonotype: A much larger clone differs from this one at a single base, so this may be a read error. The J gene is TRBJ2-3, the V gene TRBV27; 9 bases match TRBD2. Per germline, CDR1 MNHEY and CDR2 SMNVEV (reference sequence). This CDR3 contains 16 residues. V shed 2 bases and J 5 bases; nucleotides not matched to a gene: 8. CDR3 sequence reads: CASSLNGGLAIDTQYF. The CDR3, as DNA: TGTGCCAGCAGTTTAAACGGGGGACTAGCAATAGATACGCAGTATTTT.

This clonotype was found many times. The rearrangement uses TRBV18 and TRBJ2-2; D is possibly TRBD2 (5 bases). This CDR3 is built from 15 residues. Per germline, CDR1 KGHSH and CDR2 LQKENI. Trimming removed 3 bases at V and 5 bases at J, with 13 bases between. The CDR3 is CASSPLPGKTGELFF. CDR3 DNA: TGTGCCAGCTCACCGCTCCCGGGGAAAACCGGGGAGCTGTTTTTT.

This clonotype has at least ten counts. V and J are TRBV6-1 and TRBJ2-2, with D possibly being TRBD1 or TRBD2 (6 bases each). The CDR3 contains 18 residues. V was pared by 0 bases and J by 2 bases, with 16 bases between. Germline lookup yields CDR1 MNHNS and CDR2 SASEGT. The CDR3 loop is CASSEALMGGANTGELFF. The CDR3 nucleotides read TGTGCCAGCAGTGAAGCGCTTATGGGGGGCGCAAACACCGGGGAGCTGTTTTTT.

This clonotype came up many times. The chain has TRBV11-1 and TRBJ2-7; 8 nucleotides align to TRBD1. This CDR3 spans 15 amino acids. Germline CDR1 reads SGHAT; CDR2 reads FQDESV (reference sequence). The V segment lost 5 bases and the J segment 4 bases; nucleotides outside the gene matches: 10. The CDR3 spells CASSLGTGSGYEQYF. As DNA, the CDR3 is TGTGCCAGCAGCCTCGGGACAGGATCGGGGTACGAGCAGTACTTC.

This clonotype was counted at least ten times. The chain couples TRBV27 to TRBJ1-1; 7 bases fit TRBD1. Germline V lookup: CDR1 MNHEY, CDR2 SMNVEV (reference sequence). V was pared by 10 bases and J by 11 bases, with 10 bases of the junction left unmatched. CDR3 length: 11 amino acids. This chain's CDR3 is CAIVVGGRAFF. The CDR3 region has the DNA TGTGCCATCGTAGTAGGGGGCAGGGCTTTCTTT.

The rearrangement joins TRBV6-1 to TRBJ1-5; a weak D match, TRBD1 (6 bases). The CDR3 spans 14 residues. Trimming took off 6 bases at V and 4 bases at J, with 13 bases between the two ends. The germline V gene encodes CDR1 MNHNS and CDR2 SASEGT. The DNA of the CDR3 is TGTGCCAGCAGGATAGACAGGTTAAATCAGCCCCAGCATTTT. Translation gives CASRIDRLNQPQHF.

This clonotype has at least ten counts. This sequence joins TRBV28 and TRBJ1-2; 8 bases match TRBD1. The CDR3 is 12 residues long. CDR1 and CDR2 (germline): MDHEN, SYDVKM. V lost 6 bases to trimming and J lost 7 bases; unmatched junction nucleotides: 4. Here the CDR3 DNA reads TGTGCCAGCAGGTCAGGGGGCCGTGGCTACACCTTC. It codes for CASRSGGRGYTF.

CDR3 in amino acids: CASSPQGQGHGYTF. As DNA, the CDR3 is TGTGCCAGCAGCCCACAGGGACAGGGCCATGGCTACACCTTC. The gene calls are TRBV7-2 and TRBJ1-2; 9 nucleotides agree with TRBD1. With 5 bases clipped from V and 6 bases from J, the junction kept 7 bases outside the gene matches. Germline V gene lookup returns CDR1 SGHTA and CDR2 FQGNSA. There are 14 residues in the CDR3.

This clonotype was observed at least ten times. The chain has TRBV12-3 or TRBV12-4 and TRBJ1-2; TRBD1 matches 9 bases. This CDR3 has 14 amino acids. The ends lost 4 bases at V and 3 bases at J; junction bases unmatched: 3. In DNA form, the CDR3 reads TGTGCCAGCAGTTGGGGACAGGGCGACTATGGCTACACCTTC. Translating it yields CASSWGQGDYGYTF.

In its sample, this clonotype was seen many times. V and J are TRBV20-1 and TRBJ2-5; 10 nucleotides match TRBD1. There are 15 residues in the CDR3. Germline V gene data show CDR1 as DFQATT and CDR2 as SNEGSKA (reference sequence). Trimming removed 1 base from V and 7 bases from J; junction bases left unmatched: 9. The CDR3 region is CSARGGTGAGGTQYF. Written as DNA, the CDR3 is TGCAGTGCTAGAGGTGGGACAGGGGCAGGCGGGACCCAGTACTTC.